The source of this T cell receptor (beta chain) is a study of blood T cells in healthy people across ages. A second PCR of about 6 to 11 cycles used a sample-barcoded 5' primer and a J-beta primer mix. Each cDNA molecule, via a template-switch adaptor with 12 random nucleotides, was tagged. Researchers report that each sample yielded at least 2.5 million CDR3-containing paired-end reads. TCRdb passed the 5' RACE reads through MiXCR, listing each CDR3 protein once. Of approximately 800,000 distinct CDR3 sequences listed, approximately 25% were seen once; the top ten hold 3.7%. Samples each had at least 5.5 micrograms of total RNA extracted. The V end lost 2 bases, the J end lost 7 bases, and 9 bases lay between the germline ends. The CDR3 has 13 amino acids. These data were also reused for a study on T cells of mothers and their children. This second study says: The search for persistent microchimeric T cell clones detected none.

Source material: blood. The sequence came from a boy aged 5-17 years in good health. This rearrangement joins TRBV12-3 or TRBV12-4 to TRBJ2-1; D uncertain. The CDR3 DNA is TGTGCCAGCAGTTTATCTATTCGGAATGAGCAGTTCTTC. This gives the protein CASSLSIRNEQFF.